This entry lists 21 T cell receptor beta chains sequenced from one sample in a study of STAT3 mutations in large granular lymphocyte leukemia. TCRdb's table, derived via immunoSEQ multiplex PCR, lists solely in-frame clones and lacks some. Here the sample spans about 15,000 clones, roughly four fifths being singletons. Their antigen targets remain unknown. Findings of the study overall: In T-cell large granular lymphocyte leukemia, about half of patients showed multiple immunodominant subclonotypes.

Sequencing input: peripheral blood mononuclear cells. The source of these receptors is a man over 45 with T-cell large granular lymphocyte leukemia. Some clones in this sample may be carry-over from other donors' samples.

CDR3: CASSLLDRDNEQFF. CDR3 in DNA: TGTGCCAGCTCACTCTTGGACAGAGACAATGAGCAGTTCTTC. V and J are TRBV18 and TRBJ2-1; TRBD1 might be the D (6 bases). The CDR3 length is 14 residues. Per the germline V gene, CDR1 is KGHSH and CDR2 is LQKENI. V lost 4 bases and J lost 5, with 12 bases in between.

The rearrangement joins TRBV7-2 to TRBJ2-7; 8 bases align to TRBD1. There are 15 residues in the CDR3. Looked up from germline, CDR1 is SGHTA and CDR2 is FQGNSA. V was pared by 1 base and J by 2 bases, with 4 bases of the junction left unmatched. CDR3 region: CASSLDRGYTYEQYF. The CDR3 DNA reads TGTGCCAGCAGCTTAGACAGGGGGTACACCTACGAGCAGTACTTC.

The V and J genes are TRBV6-1 and TRBJ1-6; D unclear. This CDR3 spans 13 amino acids. From germline, CDR1 is MNHNS and CDR2 SASEGT. The ends were cut back, 7 bases at V and 5 bases at J, with 9 bases in the middle. The CDR3 DNA reads TGTGCCAGCATGAGGGTTGATAATTCACCCCTCCACTTT. Translation gives CASMRVDNSPLHF.

This chain uses TRBV4-1 with TRBJ1-5, with D unresolved. CDR1 MGHRA and CDR2 YSYEKL come from the germline V gene. V was shortened by 0 bases and J by 5 bases, with 5 bases between the two germline ends. This CDR3 is built from 13 residues. CDR3 protein: CASSQDSYQPQHF. The CDR3 DNA follows: TGCGCCAGCAGCCAAGATTCCTATCAGCCCCAGCATTTT.

The gene calls are TRBV19 and TRBJ1-6; D is possibly TRBD1 (6 bases). The CDR3 runs 13 residues. CDR1 LNHDA and CDR2 SQIVND come from the germline V gene (reference sequence). V was clipped by 5 bases and J by 14 bases, with 16 bases between them. The CDR3 region is CASSPLTTGTLHF. The CDR3 DNA is TGTGCCAGTAGTCCACTCACGACAGGCACCCTCCACTTT.

The V call is TRBV18, the J call TRBJ2-1; 11 bases map to TRBD2. The CDR3 is 19 residues long. Germline CDR1 and CDR2: KGHSH and LQKENI. V was clipped by 3 bases and J by 1 base; unmatched bases: 11. CDR3 coding DNA: TGTGCCAGCTCACCTCCATCCTTAGCGGGGGGGCCTTCCTACAATGAGCAGTTCTTC. This sequence encodes CASSPPSLAGGPSYNEQFF.

This chain uses TRBV29-1 with TRBJ2-2; no reliable D call. The CDR3 contains 11 residues. CDR1 is SQVTM and CDR2 is ANQGSEA in the germline V gene. Trimming cost V 8 bases and J 2 bases, with 6 bases left between them. CDR3 in amino acids: CSILNTGELFF. CDR3 coding DNA: TGCAGCATTTTAAACACCGGGGAGCTGTTTTTT.

The genes are TRBV5-1 and TRBJ2-3, with D unclear. Trimming stripped 6 bases from V and 0 bases from J, with 11 bases between. The CDR3 sequence is 14 residues long. Per germline, CDR1 SGHRS and CDR2 YFSETQ. In DNA form, the CDR3 reads TGCGCCAGCACCCCTTTCCAAAGCACAGATACGCAGTATTTT. Its translation is CASTPFQSTDTQYF.

Details on this clone: At one boundary the junction diverges from the germline segment, which might be a read error. CDR3 region: CASSDPSRNF. The DNA of the CDR3 is TGTGCCAGCAGTGATCCTAGCAGAAACTTC. The V gene is TRBV2, the J gene TRBJ2-5; D possibly corresponds to TRBD2 (5 bases). The CDR3 spans 10 residues. CDR1 SNHLY and CDR2 FYNNEI come from the germline V gene.

This clone was counted once. In DNA form, the CDR3 reads TGTGCCAGCAGCCCTCAGCCCAGCAATCAGCCCCAGCATTTT. This translates into CASSPQPSNQPQHF. The J gene is TRBJ1-5, the V gene TRBV6-5; D is ambiguous. Germline-derived CDR1 and CDR2 are MNHEY and SVGAGI. The CDR3 loop spans 14 amino acids. V lost 6 bases to trimming and J lost 1 base, with 10 bases between them.

The chain has TRBV6-4 and TRBJ2-3, with TRBD2 matching 11 bases. J gave up 1 base and V 3 bases, and 0 bases lay outside the gene matches. Germline V gives CDR1 MRHNA, CDR2 SNTAGT. The CDR3 length is 15 residues. The CDR3 loop reads CASSETSGGTDTQYF. CDR3 nucleotide sequence: TGTGCCAGCAGTGAGACTAGCGGGGGCACAGATACGCAGTATTTT.

The gene calls are TRBV5-1 and TRBJ2-4; D is uncertain. CDR1 is SGHRS and CDR2 is YFSETQ in the germline V gene. V was trimmed by 3 bases and J by 0 bases, leaving 10 bases between them. CDR3 length: 15 residues. The CDR3 sequence: CASSYLATAKNIQYF. The DNA of the CDR3 is TGCGCCAGCAGCTATTTGGCCACAGCCAAAAACATTCAGTACTTC.

The table lists this clone with a count of one. This chain links TRBV7-2 with TRBJ2-7, with D possibly matching TRBD1 (6 bases). The CDR3 is 13 residues long. Germline values: CDR1 SGHTA, CDR2 FQGNSA. Trimming took 5 bases from V and 3 from J, leaving 11 bases between them. CDR3 nucleotide sequence: TGTGCCAGCAGCCCCGGACAGTTCTACGAGCAGTACTTC. Its protein product is CASSPGQFYEQYF.

This clone has only one observation. The chain carries TRBV29-1 and TRBJ2-7, with TRBD1 identical over 8 bases. V lost 5 bases, J lost 2 bases, and 8 bases stayed unmatched. CDR3 length: 14 residues. The germline V gene has CDR1 SQVTM and CDR2 ANQGSEA. This chain's CDR3 is CSVRTGRAAYEQYF. The CDR3 DNA reads TGCAGCGTTAGGACAGGGCGCGCAGCCTACGAGCAGTACTTC.

V is TRBV5-1 and J is TRBJ2-4; 10 nucleotides agree with TRBD1. Per the germline V gene, CDR1 is SGHRS and CDR2 is YFSETQ. The CDR3 length is 16 residues. V gave up 4 bases and J gave up 1 base; unmatched junction bases: 5. CDR3 protein: CASSPGQGEAKNIQYF. The CDR3 DNA reads as TGCGCCAGCAGCCCCGGACAGGGGGAGGCCAAAAACATTCAGTACTTC.

V gene TRBV5-6 combines with J gene TRBJ2-3, with 7 bases matching TRBD2. The CDR3 has 16 amino acids. Germline assignment: CDR1 SGHDT and CDR2 YYEEEE. The trim removed 0 bases at V and 2 bases at J, leaving 6 bases unmatched. The CDR3 bases are TGTGCCAGCAGCTTGGATTGGGAGGGGTCCACAGATACGCAGTATTTT. This sequence encodes CASSLDWEGSTDTQYF.

This chain links TRBV7-3 with TRBJ1-1; TRBD1 matches at 7 bases. The CDR3 spans 13 residues. The J segment lost 11 bases and the V segment lost 5 bases, leaving 11 bases of the junction unmatched. CDR1 and CDR2 (germline): SGHTA, FQGTGA. CDR3 nucleotides: TGTGCCAGCAGCCCGCGACAGGGCATAACGGCTTTCTTT. It is translated as CASSPRQGITAFF.

The gene calls are TRBV7-8 and TRBJ2-3, with 13 bases that match TRBD2. The CDR3 loop spans 16 amino acids. Germline loops: CDR1 SGHVS, CDR2 FQNEAQ. Trimming at V came to 3 bases and at J to 6 bases, leaving 6 bases not matched to a gene. The DNA for the CDR3 is TGTGCCAGCAGCTTTCGGACTAGCGGGGGATCCGATACGCAGTATTTT. Translation gives CASSFRTSGGSDTQYF.

CDR3 bases: TGTGCCAGCAGCTTGGGGACAGGGAACACTGAAGCTTTCTTT. Its protein product is CASSLGTGNTEAFF. The rearrangement uses TRBV7-9 and TRBJ1-1; 8 bases line up with TRBD1. The CDR3 is 14 residues long. Trimming took 3 bases from V and 1 from J; bases not matched to a gene: 1. In germline, CDR1 is SEHNR, CDR2 FQNEAQ (reference sequence).

V is TRBV19 and J is TRBJ1-4; no firm D call. CDR1 is LNHDA and CDR2 is SQIVND in the germline V gene (reference sequence). CDR3 length: 15 amino acids. Trimming took 4 bases from V and 3 from J, leaving 12 bases between them. For the CDR3, the DNA is TGTGCCAGTAGTACCCCGAAGGGATCTAATGAAAAACTGTTTTTT. Encoded protein: CASSTPKGSNEKLFF.

This sequence joins TRBV6-1 and TRBJ1-5, with TRBD1 identical over 7 bases. Trimming took 2 bases from V and 5 from J; bases not matched to a gene: 6. Germline lookup yields CDR1 MNHNS and CDR2 SASEGT. CDR3 length: 15 residues. CDR3 coding DNA: TGTGCCAGCAGTGAACCGGGACAGTCCTATCAGCCCCAGCATTTT. Its protein product is CASSEPGQSYQPQHF.